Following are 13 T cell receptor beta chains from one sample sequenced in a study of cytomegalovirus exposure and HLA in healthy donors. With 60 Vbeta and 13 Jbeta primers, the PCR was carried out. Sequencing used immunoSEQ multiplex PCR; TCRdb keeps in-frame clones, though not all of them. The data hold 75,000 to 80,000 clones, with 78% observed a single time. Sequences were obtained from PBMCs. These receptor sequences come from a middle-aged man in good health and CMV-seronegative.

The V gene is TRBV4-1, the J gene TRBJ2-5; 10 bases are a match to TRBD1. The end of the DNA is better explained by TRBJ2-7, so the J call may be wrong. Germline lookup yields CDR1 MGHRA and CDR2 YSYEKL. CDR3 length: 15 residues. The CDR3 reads CASSQGTGGTYEQYF. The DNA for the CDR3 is TGCGCCAGCAGCCAAGGGACAGGGGGTACCTACGAGCAGTACTTC.

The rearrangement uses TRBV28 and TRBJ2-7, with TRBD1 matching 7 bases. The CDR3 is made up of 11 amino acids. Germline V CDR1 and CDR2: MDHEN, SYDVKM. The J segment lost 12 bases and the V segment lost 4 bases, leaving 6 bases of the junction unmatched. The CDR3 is CASSSDRVRYF. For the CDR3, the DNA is TGTGCCAGCAGTTCAGACAGGGTAAGGTACTTC.

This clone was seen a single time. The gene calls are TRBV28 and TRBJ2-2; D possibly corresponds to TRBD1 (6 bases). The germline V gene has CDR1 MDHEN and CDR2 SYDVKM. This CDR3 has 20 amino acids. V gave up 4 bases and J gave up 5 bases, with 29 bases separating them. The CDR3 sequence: CASSSEFGAGVGLFTGELFF. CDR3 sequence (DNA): TGTGCCAGCAGTTCCGAATTCGGGGCAGGGGTTGGATTATTTACCGGGGAGCTGTTTTTT. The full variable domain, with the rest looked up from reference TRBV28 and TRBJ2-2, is DVKVTQSSRYLVKRTGEKVFLECVQDMDHENMFWYRQDPGLGLRLIYFSYDVKMKEKGDIPEGYSVSREKKERFSLILESASTNQTSMYLCASSSEFGAGVGLFTGELFFGEGSRLTVL.

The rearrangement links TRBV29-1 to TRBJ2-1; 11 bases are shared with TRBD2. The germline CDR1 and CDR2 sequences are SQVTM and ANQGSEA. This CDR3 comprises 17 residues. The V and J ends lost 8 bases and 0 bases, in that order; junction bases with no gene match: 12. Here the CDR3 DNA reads TGCAGCTCGTGGGGTACTAGCGGGAGAATCTCCTACAATGAGCAGTTCTTC. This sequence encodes CSSWGTSGRISYNEQFF.

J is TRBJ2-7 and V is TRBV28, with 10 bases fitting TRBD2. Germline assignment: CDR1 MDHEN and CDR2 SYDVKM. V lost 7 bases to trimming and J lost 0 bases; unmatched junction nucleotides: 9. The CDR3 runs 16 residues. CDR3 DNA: TGTGCCAGCACCTTGATAGCTAGCGGGGGCTCCTACGAGCAGTACTTC. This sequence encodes CASTLIASGGSYEQYF.

CDR3 bases: TGTGCCAGCCGACCGGGGTACACAGATACGCAGTATTTT. It specifies CASRPGYTDTQYF. The chain uses TRBV28 and TRBJ2-3; D is perhaps TRBD2 (5 bases). The CDR3 is 13 amino acids. V was clipped by 8 bases and J by 2 bases, with 11 bases between them. Germline loops: CDR1 MDHEN, CDR2 SYDVKM. The full variable domain, with the rest looked up from reference TRBV28 and TRBJ2-3, is DVKVTQSSRYLVKRTGEKVFLECVQDMDHENMFWYRQDPGLGLRLIYFSYDVKMKEKGDIPEGYSVSREKKERFSLILESASTNQTSMYLCASRPGYTDTQYFGPGTRLTVL.

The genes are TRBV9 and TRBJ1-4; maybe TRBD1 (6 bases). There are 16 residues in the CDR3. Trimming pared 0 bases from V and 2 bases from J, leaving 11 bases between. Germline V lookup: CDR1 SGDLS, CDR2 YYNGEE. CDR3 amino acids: CASSVEAQGTNEKLFF. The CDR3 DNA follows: TGTGCCAGCAGCGTAGAGGCCCAGGGGACTAATGAAAAACTGTTTTTT.

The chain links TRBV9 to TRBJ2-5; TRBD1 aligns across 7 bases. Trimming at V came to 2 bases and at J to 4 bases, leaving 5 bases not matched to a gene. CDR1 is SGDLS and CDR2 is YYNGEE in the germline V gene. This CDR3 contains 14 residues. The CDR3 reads CASSVGTARETQYF. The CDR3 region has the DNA TGTGCCAGCAGCGTCGGGACAGCAAGAGAGACCCAGTACTTC.

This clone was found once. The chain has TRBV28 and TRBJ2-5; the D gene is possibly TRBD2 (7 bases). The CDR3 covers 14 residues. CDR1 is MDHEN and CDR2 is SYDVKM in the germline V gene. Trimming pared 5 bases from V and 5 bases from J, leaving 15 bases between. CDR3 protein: CASSGGGRPETQYF. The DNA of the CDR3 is TGTGCCAGCAGTGGCGGGGGCCGGCCGGAGACCCAGTACTTC.

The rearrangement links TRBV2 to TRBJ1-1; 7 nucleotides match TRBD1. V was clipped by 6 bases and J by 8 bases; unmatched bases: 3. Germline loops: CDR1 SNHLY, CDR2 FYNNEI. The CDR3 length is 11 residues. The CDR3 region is CASRGDSEAFF. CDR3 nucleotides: TGTGCCAGCAGAGGGGACAGCGAAGCTTTCTTT.

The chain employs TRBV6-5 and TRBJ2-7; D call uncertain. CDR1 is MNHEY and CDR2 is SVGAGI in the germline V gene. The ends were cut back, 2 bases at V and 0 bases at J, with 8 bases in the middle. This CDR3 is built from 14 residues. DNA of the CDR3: TGTGCCAGCAGTTACGAAACTGGCTCCTACGAGCAGTACTTC. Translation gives CASSYETGSYEQYF.

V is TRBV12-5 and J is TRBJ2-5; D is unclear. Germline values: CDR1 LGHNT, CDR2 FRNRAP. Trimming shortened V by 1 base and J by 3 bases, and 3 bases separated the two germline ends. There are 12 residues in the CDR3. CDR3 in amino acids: CASGLAEETQYF. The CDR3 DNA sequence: TGTGCTAGTGGTTTGGCCGAAGAGACCCAGTACTTC.

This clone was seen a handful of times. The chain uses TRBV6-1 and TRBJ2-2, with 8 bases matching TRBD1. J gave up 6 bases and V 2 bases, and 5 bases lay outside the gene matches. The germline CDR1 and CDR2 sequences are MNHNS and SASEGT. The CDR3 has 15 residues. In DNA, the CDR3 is TGTGCCAGCAGTGAAATGGACAGGGTTGCCGGGGAGCTGTTTTTT. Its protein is CASSEMDRVAGELFF.